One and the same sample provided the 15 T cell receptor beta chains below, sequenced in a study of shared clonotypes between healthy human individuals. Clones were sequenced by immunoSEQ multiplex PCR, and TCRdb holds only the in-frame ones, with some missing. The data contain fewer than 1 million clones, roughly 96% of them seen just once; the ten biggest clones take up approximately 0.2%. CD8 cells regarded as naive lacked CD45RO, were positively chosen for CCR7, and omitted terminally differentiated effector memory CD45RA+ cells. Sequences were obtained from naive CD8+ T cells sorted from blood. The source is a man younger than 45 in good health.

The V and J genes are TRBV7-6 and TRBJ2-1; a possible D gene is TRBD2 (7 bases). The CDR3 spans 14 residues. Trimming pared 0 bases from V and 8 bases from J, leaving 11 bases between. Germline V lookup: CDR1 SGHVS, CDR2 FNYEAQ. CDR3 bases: TGTGCCAGCAGCTTAGCGGGGGAGGGGGATGAGCAGTTCTTC. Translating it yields CASSLAGEGDEQFF.

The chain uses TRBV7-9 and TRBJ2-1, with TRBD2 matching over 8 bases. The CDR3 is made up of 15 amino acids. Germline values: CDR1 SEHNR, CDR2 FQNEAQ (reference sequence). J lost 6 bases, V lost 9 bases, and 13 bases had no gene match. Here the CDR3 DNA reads TGTGCCAGGGGGAGGAGCGGGAGCATGAGCAATGAGCAGTTCTTC. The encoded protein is CARGRSGSMSNEQFF.

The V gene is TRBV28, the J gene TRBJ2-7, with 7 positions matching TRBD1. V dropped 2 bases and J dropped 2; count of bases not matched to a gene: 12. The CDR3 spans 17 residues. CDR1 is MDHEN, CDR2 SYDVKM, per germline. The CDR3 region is CASSLMRGTAVPYEQYF. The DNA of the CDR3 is TGTGCCAGCAGTTTAATGAGGGGGACAGCGGTACCCTACGAGCAGTACTTC.

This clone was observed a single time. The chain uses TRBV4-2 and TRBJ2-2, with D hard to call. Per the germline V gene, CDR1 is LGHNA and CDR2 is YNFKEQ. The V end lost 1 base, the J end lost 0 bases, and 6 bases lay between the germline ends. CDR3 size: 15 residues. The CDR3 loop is CASSQGASNTGELFF. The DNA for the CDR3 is TGTGCCAGCAGCCAAGGAGCATCGAACACCGGGGAGCTGTTTTTT.

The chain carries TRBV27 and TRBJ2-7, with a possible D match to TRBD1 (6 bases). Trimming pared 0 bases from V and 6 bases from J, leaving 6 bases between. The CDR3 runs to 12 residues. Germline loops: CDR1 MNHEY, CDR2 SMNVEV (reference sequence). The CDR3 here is CASSLSDSEQYF. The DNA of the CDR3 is TGTGCCAGCAGTTTATCGGACAGCGAGCAGTACTTC.

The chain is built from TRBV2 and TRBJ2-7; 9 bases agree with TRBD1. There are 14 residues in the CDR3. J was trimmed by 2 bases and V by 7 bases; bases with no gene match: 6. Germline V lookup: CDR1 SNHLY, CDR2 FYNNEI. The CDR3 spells CASMGDRDTYEQYF. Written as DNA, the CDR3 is TGTGCCAGCATGGGGGACAGGGATACCTACGAGCAGTACTTC.

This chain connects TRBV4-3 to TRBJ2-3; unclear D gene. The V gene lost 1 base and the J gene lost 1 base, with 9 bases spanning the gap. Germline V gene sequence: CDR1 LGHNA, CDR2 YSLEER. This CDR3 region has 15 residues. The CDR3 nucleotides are TGCGCCAGCAGCCAAGGGGCTGGGGGCACAGATACGCAGTATTTT. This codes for CASSQGAGGTDTQYF.

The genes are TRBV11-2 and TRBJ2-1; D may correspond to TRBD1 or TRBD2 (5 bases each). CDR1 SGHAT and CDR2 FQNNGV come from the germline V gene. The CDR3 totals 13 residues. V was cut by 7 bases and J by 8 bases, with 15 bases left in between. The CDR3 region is CASIHQGVDEQFF. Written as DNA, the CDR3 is TGTGCCAGCATCCATCAGGGAGTCGATGAGCAGTTCTTC.

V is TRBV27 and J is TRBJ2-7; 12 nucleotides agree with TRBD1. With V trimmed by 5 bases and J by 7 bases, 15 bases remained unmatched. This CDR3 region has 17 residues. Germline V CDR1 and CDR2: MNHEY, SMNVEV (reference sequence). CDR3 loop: CASSLTVEGQGAGEQYF. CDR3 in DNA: TGTGCCAGCAGTCTCACCGTAGAGGGACAGGGGGCGGGTGAGCAGTACTTC.

CDR3: CASSVDRGSANVLTF. Written as DNA, the CDR3 is TGTGCCAGCAGTGTGGACAGGGGGTCGGCCAACGTCCTGACTTTC. The V gene is TRBV6-1, the J gene TRBJ2-6, with 10 bases fitting TRBD1. Per germline, CDR1 MNHNS and CDR2 SASEGT. This CDR3 is built from 15 residues. V shed 4 bases and J 6 bases; nucleotides not matched to a gene: 3.

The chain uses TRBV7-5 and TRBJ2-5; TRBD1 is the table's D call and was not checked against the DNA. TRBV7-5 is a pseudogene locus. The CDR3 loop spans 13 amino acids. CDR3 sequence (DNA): TGTGCCAGAAGCTTAGGCGACAAAGGGACCCAGTACTTC. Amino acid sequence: CARSLGDKGTQYF.

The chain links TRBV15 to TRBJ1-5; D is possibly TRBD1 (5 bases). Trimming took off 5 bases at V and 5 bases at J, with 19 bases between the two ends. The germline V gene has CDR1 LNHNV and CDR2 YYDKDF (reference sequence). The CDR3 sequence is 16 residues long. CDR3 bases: TGTGCCACCAGCCCTCCCCCGGTCCGAGGGGATCAGCCCCAGCATTTT. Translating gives CATSPPPVRGDQPQHF.

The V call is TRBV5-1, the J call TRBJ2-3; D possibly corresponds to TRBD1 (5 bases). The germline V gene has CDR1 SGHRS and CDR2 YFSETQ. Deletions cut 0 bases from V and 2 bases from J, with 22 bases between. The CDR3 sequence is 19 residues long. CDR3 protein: CASSLAISLGQRNTDTQYF. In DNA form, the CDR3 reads TGCGCCAGCAGCTTGGCCATCAGTCTAGGACAACGAAACACAGATACGCAGTATTTT.

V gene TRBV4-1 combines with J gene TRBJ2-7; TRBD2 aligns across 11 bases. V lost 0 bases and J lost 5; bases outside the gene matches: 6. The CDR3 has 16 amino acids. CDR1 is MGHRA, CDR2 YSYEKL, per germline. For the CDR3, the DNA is TGCGCCAGCAGCCAAGATCTGCTAGCGGGAGGCCACGAGCAGTACTTC. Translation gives CASSQDLLAGGHEQYF.

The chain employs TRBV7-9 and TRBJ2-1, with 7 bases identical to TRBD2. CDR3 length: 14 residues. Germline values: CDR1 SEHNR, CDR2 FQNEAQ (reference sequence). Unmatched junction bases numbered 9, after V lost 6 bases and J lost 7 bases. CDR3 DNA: TGTGCCAGCAGTCTTCCCCCGGGGGGTAATGAGCAGTTCTTC. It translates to CASSLPPGGNEQFF.